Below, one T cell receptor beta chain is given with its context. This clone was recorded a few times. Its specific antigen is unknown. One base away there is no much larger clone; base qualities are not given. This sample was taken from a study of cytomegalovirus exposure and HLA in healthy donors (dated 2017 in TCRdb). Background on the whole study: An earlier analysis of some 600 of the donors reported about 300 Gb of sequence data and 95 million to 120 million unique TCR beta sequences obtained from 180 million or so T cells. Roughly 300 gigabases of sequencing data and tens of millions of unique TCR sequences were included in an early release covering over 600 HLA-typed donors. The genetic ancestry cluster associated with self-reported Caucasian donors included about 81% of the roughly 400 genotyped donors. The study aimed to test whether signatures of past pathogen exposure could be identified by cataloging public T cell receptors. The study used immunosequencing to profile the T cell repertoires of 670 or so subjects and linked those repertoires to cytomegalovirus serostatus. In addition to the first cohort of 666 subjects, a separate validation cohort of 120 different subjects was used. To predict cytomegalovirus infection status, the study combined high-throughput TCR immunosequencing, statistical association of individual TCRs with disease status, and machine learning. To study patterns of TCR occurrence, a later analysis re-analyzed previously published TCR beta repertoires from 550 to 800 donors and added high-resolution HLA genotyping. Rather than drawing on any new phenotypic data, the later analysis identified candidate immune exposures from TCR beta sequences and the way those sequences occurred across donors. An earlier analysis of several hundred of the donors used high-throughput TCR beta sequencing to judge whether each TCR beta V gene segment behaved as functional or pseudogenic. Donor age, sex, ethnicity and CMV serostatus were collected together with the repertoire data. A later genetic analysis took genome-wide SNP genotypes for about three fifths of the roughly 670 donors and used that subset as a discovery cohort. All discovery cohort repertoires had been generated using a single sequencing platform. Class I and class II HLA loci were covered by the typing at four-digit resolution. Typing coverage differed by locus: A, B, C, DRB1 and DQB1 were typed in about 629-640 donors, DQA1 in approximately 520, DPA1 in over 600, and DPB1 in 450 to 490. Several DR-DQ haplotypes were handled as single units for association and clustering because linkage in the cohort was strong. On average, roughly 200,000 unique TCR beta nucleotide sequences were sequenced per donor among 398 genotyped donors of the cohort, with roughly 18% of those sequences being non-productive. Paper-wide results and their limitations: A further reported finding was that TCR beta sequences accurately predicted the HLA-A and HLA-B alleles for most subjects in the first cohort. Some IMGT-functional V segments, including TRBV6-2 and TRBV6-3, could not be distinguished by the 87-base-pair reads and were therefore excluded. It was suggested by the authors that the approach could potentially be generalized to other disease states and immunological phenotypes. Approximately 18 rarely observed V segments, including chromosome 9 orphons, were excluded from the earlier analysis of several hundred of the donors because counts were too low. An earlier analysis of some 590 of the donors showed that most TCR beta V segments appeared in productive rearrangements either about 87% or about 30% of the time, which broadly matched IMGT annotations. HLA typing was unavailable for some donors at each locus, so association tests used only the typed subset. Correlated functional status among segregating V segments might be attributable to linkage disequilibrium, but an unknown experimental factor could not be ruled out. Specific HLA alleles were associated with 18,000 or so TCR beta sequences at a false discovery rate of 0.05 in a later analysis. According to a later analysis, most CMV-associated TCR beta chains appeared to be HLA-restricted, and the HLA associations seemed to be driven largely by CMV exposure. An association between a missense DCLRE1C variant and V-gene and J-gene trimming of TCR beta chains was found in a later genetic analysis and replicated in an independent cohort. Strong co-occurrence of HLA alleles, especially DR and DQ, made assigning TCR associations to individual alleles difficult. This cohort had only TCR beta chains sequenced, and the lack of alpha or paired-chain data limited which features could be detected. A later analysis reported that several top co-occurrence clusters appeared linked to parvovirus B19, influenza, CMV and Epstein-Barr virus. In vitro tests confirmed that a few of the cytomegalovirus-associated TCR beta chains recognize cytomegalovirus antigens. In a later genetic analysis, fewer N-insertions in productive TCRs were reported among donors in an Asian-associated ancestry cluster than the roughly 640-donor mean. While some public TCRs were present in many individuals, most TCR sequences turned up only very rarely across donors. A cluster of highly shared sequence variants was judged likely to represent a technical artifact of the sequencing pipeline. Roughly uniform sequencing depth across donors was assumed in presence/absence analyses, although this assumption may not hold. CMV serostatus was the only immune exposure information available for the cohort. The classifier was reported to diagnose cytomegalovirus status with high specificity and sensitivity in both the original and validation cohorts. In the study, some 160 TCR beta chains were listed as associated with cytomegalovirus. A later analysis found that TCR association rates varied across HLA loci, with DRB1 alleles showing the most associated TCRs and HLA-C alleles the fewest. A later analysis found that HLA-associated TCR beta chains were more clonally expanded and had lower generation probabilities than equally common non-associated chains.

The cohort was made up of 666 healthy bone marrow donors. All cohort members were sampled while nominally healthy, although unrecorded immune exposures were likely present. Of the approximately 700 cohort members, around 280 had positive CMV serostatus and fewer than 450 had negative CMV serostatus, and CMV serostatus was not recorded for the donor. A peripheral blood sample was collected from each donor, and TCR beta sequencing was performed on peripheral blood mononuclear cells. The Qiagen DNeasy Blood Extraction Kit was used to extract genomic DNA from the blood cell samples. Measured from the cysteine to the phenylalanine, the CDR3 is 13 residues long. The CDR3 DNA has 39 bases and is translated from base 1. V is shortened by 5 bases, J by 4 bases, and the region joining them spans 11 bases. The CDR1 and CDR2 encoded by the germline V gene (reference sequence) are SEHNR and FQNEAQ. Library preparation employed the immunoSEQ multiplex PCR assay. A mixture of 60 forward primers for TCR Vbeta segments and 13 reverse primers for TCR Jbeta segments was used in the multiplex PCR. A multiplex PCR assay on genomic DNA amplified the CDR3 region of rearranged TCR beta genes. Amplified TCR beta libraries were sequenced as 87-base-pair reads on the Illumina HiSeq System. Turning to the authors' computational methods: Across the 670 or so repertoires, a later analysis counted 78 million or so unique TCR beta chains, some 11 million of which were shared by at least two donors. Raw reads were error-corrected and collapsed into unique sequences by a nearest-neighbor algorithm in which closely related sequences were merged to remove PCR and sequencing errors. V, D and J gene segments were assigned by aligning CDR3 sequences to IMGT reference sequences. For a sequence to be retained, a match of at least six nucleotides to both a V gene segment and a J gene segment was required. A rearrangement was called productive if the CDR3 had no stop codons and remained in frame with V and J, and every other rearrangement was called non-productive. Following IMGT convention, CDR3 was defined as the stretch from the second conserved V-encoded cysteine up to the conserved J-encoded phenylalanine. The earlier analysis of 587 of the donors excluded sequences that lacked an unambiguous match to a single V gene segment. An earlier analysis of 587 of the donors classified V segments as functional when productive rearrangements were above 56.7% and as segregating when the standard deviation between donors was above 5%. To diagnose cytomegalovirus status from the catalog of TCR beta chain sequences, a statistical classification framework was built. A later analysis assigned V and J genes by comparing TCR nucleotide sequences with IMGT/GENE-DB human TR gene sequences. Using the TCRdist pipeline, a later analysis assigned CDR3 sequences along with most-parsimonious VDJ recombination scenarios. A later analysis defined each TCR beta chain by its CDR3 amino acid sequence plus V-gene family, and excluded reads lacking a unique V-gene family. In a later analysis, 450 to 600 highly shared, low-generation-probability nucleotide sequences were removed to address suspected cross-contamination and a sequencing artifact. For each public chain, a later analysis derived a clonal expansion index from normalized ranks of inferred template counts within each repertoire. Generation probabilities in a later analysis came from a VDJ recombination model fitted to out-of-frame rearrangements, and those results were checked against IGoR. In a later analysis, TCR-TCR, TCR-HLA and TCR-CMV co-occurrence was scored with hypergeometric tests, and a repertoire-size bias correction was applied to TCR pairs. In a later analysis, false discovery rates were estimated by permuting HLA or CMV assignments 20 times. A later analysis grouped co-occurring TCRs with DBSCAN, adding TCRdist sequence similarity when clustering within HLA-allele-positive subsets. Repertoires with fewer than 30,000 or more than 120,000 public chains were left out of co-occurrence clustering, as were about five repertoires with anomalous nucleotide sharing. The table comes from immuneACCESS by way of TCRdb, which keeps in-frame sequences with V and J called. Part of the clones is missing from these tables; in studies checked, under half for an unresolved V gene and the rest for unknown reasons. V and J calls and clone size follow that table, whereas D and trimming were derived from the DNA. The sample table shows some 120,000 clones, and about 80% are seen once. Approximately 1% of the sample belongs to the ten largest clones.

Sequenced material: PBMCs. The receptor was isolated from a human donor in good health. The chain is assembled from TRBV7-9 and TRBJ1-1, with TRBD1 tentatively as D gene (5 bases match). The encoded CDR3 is CASSQTVGTEAFF. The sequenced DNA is TGTGCCAGCAGCCAGACAGTGGGCACTGAAGCTTTCTTT.